The sequence of this T cell receptor (beta chain) was determined in a study of PD-1 blockade in classical Hodgkin lymphoma. Study details: Administration of nivolumab to patients was at 3 mg/kg intravenously every 2 weeks.

Trimming took 5 bases from V and 6 from J, leaving 17 bases between them. This CDR3 is 15 amino acids long. CDR1 is MNHEY and CDR2 is SMNVEV in the germline V gene (reference sequence). For this clone: Its antigen is currently unknown.

Following autologous stem cell transplantation, relapse occurred in every patient, and exposure to brentuximab vedotin varied. Clones were read by immunoSEQ multiplex PCR, and TCRdb kept only the in-frame ones, dropping some. The sample includes some 62,000 clones, approximately 89% of them seen just once. Points from the study as a whole: Significant TCR diversity gains by C4D1 occurred in CD4+ but not CD8+ cells.

The starting material was peripheral blood mononuclear cells (PBMCs), obtained at baseline. The rearrangement links TRBV27 to TRBJ1-5; D is perhaps TRBD1 (6 bases). The origin of this receptor is a human donor with classical Hodgkin lymphoma. The CDR3 here is CASSPPGGPSQPQHF. The CDR3 region has the DNA TGTGCCAGCAGTCCCCCCGGGGGGCCGAGTCAGCCCCAGCATTTT.